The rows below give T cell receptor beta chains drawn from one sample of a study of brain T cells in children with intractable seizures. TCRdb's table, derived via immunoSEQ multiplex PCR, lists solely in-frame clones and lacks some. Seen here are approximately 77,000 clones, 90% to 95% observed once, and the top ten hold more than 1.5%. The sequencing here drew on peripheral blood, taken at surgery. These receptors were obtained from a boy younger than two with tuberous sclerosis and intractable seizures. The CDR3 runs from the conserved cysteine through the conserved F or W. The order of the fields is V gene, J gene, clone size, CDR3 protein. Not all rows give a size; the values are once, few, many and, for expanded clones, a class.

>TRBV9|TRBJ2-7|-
CASSPSGVGEQYF
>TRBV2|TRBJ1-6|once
CASSEARAWGSPLHF
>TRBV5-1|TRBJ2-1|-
CASSLVSSYNEQFF
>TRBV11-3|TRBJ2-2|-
CASSSGSGGPAGELFF
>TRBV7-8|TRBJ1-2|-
CASSTRQGVYGYTF
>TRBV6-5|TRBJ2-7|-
CASTRTSRSYEQYF
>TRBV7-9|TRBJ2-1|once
CASSLVVREQFF
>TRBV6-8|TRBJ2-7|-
CASRLAPSYEQYF
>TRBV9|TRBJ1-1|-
CASSGTTGGGEAFF
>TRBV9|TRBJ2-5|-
CASSVRDLGETQYF
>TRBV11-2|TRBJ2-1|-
CASSLARTSGRIRGYEQFF
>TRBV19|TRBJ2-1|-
CASSPGTGGNEQFF
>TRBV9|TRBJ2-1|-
CASSLEGGSYNEQFF
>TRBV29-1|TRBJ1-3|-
CGGRKGGNTIYF
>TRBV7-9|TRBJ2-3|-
CARTVGDTQYF
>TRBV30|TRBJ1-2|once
CAWSAGFSYTF
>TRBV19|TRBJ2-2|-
CASSIMSGADTGELFF
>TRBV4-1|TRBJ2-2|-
CASSQEVLARNTGELFF
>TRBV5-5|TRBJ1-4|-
CASSKTAKGEKLFF
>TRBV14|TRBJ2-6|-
CASSQVGANVLTF
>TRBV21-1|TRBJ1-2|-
CASFQGALDYGYTF
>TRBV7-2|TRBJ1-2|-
CASSPPPTLNYGYTF
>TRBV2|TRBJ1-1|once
CASSVVRRPNTEAFF
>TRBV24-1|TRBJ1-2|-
CATSDRQDYGYTF
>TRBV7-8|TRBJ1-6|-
CASSLAREGSPLHF
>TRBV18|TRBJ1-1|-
CASSADRMNTEAFF
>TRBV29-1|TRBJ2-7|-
CSVAGPKEQYF
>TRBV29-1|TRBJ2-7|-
CSVEEGSLYEQYF
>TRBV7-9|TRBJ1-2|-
CASSLVSAAYGYTF